The 11 T cell receptor beta chains reported below all come from one sample, sequenced in a study of identical twins. One entry per CDR3 protein results from TCRdb running MiXCR on the 5' RACE reads. The repertoire holds a few hundred thousand distinct CDR3 sequences, with 9.6% as singletons. The data also belong to a second study, concerning yellow fever vaccine responses in identical twins.

Sequenced material: PBMCs. The receptor source for this set is a woman aged 18-29 years in good health.

In this sample, this clonotype turned up a few times. The rearrangement uses TRBV2 and TRBJ2-7, with D maybe TRBD1 (6 bases). This CDR3 contains 13 residues. V shed 6 bases and J shed 3 bases, with 12 bases lying between them. The germline V gene encodes CDR1 SNHLY and CDR2 FYNNEI. The chain's CDR3 is CASSRDTGYEQYF. For the CDR3, the DNA is TGTGCCAGCAGCCGGGACACCGGCTACGAGCAGTACTTC.

This chain joins TRBV7-9 and TRBJ2-1; TRBD1 agrees at 9 bases. Germline CDR1 and CDR2: SEHNR and FQNEAQ (reference sequence). This CDR3 region has 15 residues. V shed 5 bases and J 5 bases; nucleotides not matched to a gene: 7. CDR3 DNA sequence: TGTGCCAGCAGCCCCCGGACAGGGGATCACAATGAGCAGTTCTTC. Translating gives CASSPRTGDHNEQFF.

The CDR3 region has the DNA TGTGCCAGCAGCGTCCCAAATCACAGGGCCTACGAGCAGTACTTC. Translation: CASSVPNHRAYEQYF. The chain links TRBV21-1 to TRBJ2-7; TRBD1, the D gene given by the table, was not confirmed from the DNA. TRBV21-1 is a listed pseudogene. This CDR3 has 15 amino acids.

This clonotype occurred a few times. The chain recombines TRBV20-1 with TRBJ2-7; D is uncertain. The CDR3 covers 13 residues. The germline CDR1 and CDR2 sequences are DFQATT and SNEGSKA (reference sequence). Trimming took off 4 bases at V and 2 bases at J, with 12 bases between the two ends. The CDR3 loop reads CSAKPGLPYEQYF. The CDR3 DNA is TGCAGTGCTAAACCGGGCCTCCCCTACGAGCAGTACTTC.

This clonotype turned up a few times. The chain is built from TRBV29-1 and TRBJ2-1, with D unresolved. CDR1 is SQVTM, CDR2 ANQGSEA, per germline. The length of the CDR3 is 13 residues. Deletions cut 4 bases from V and 8 bases from J, with 15 bases between. The DNA of the CDR3 is TGCAGCGTTGTGGGCCTAGGTGGGCATGAGCAGTTCTTC. Amino acid sequence: CSVVGLGGHEQFF.

This rearrangement joins TRBV2 to TRBJ2-2; D may be TRBD1 (6 bases). V was shortened by 6 bases and J by 3 bases, with 8 bases between the two germline ends. This CDR3 comprises 13 residues. CDR1 and CDR2 from the germline V gene are SNHLY and FYNNEI. CDR3 nucleotide sequence: TGTGCCAGCAGGGCAGGGGACACCGGGGAGCTGTTTTTT. It encodes CASRAGDTGELFF.

V is TRBV2 and J is TRBJ1-6; 9 bases align to TRBD1. Trimming at V came to 8 bases and at J to 4 bases, leaving 9 bases not matched to a gene. The CDR3 covers 16 residues. Germline values: CDR1 SNHLY, CDR2 FYNNEI. CDR3 sequence: CASEKQGALYNSPLHF. For the CDR3, the DNA is TGTGCCAGCGAAAAACAGGGGGCGTTATATAATTCACCCCTCCACTTT.

The table lists this clonotype with many counts. CDR3 sequence reads: CASSRKGWLAGTGELFF. CDR3 sequence (DNA): TGTGCCAGCAGCCGCAAGGGGTGGCTAGCGGGCACCGGGGAGCTGTTTTTT. This chain connects TRBV7-2 to TRBJ2-2, with TRBD2 matching over 8 bases. Trimming cost V 5 bases and J 4 bases; bases outside gene matches: 12. CDR1 SGHTA and CDR2 FQGNSA come from the germline V gene. CDR3 length: 17 amino acids. The complete variable domain, with remaining parts taken from reference TRBV7-2 and TRBJ2-2, reads GAGVSQSPSNKVTEKGKDVELRCDPISGHTALYWYRQSLGQGLEFLIYFQGNSAPDKSGLPSDRFSAERTGGSVSTLTIQRTQQEDSAVYLCASSRKGWLAGTGELFFGEGSRLTVL.

This chain joins TRBV27 and TRBJ2-7, with D possibly being TRBD1 or TRBD2 (5 bases each). CDR3 length equals 15 residues. V was pared by 6 bases and J by 3 bases, with 18 bases between. CDR1 is MNHEY and CDR2 is SMNVEV in the germline V gene (reference sequence). CDR3 sequence: CASRQWDAYIYEQYF. The CDR3 coding sequence is TGTGCCAGCAGACAGTGGGACGCTTACATCTACGAGCAGTACTTC.

This clonotype was counted between two and nine times. The chain joins TRBV20-1 to TRBJ2-1; D is possibly TRBD2 (5 bases). CDR3 length equals 19 residues. In germline, CDR1 is DFQATT, CDR2 SNEGSKA (reference sequence). The germline V and J ends were trimmed by 0 bases and 5 bases, with 26 bases remaining between them. CDR3 protein: CSARDFRLRELTWDNEQFF. DNA for the CDR3: TGCAGTGCTAGAGATTTCAGATTGAGGGAGCTAACATGGGACAATGAGCAGTTCTTC.

This clonotype was recorded a few times. This chain joins TRBV10-3 and TRBJ2-5; D is possibly TRBD1 or TRBD2 (6 bases each). Trimming pared 8 bases from V and 2 bases from J, leaving 15 bases between. The CDR3 is made up of 14 amino acids. Per germline, CDR1 ENHRY and CDR2 SYGVKD. The CDR3 DNA reads as TGTGCCATCGGGGGGCGGTCCGATCAAGAGACCCAGTACTTC. Its protein product is CAIGGRSDQETQYF.